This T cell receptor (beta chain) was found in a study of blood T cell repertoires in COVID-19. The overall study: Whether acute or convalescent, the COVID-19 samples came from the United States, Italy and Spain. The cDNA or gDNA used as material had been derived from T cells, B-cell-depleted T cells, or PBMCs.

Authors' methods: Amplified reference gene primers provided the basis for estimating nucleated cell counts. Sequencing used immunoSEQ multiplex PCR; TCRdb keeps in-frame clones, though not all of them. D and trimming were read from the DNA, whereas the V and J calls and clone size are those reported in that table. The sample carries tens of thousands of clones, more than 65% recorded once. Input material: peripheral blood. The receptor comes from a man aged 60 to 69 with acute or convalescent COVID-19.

The DNA of the CDR3 is TGTGCCAGCAGCCGAGAAACCTTGGAAAAACTGTTTTTT. Translation: CASSRETLEKLFF. This chain connects TRBV11-2 to TRBJ1-4, with unresolved D. V was trimmed by 5 bases and J by 8 bases, leaving 12 bases between them. This CDR3 is 13 amino acids long. Germline CDR1 reads SGHAT; CDR2 reads FQNNGV. Drawing the rest from reference TRBV11-2 and TRBJ1-4, the complete variable domain is EAGVAQSPRYKIIEKRQSVAFWCNPISGHATLYWYQQILGQGPKLLIQFQNNGVVDDSQLPKDRFSAERLKGVDSTLKIQPAKLEDSAVYLCASSRETLEKLFFGSGTQLSVL.